A selection of T cell receptor beta chains follows, all from one sample in a study of T cell responses to AZD1222 COVID-19 vaccine. Sequenced by immunoSEQ multiplex PCR; TCRdb stores in-frame clones only, minus some. The sample carries approximately 100,000 clones, roughly 89% recorded once. The sample here was peripheral blood, taken on day 0 of AZD1222 vaccination. These receptor sequences come from an adult in good health. Each CDR3 is given with its conserved first and last residue. A D gene is named only where the DNA matches it firmly.

TRBJ1-2	NA	TRBV19	CASRGRGQGAANYGYTF
TRBJ1-5	NA	TRBV19	CASRLGLQPQHF
TRBJ1-2	NA	TRBV12-2	CASRSPGGGDYGYTF
TRBJ2-5	NA	TRBV7-2	CASSLRLIETQYF
TRBJ1-4	NA	TRBV6-1	CASSENRVSSNEKLFF
TRBJ2-3	TRBD2	TRBV9	CASSVHSGASTDTQYF
TRBJ2-5	NA	TRBV5-4	CASSLGGPETQYF
TRBJ1-1	TRBD1	TRBV19	CASSPGQGVSLNTEAFF
TRBJ2-1	TRBD1	TRBV7-9	CASSLADRANEQFF
TRBJ2-7	NA	TRBV27	CASSFRGGEQYF
TRBJ2-2	NA	TRBV24-1	CATSDPSANTGELFF
TRBJ2-3	TRBD2	TRBV10-3	CATGRGVMLDTQYF
TRBJ2-3	NA	TRBV6-1	CASSDGLLTRTDTQYF
TRBJ2-7	NA	TRBV5-1	CASSLDDGRTQYF
TRBJ1-3	NA	TRBV18	CASSPDSTSSGNTIYF
TRBJ1-5	TRBD1	TRBV9	CASSVGDRGQPQHF
TRBJ2-2	NA	TRBV10-2	CASRGVGGVSGELFF
TRBJ2-7	TRBD2	TRBV27	CASSLSRASGSVEYF
TRBJ2-2	NA	TRBV5-1	CASSLGNTGELFF
TRBJ2-1	NA	TRBV6-6	CASRLSDYNEQFF
TRBJ2-1	TRBD2	TRBV29-1	CSVEAGGRREQFF
TRBJ1-1	NA	TRBV11-2	CASSQGPFATEAFF
TRBJ1-3	NA	TRBV28	CASSPGHGNTIYF
TRBJ2-1	NA	TRBV4-2	CASSPSFDEQFF
TRBJ1-5	TRBD1	TRBV19	CASSNVQGSNQPQHF
TRBJ2-7	NA	TRBV3-1/TRBV3-2	CASSQGGNSYEQYF
TRBJ2-3	NA	TRBV6-6	CASSRPGGTDTQYF
TRBJ2-1	NA	TRBV11-3	CASSLTGDEQFF
TRBJ2-7	NA	TRBV5-1	CASSLFMGAGDYEQYF
TRBJ1-2	NA	TRBV19	CASSRSLNYGYTF
TRBJ2-3	NA	TRBV20-1	CSARGRELRYF
TRBJ1-1	TRBD1	TRBV28	CASREGQGVTEAFF
TRBJ1-2	NA	TRBV6-5	CASSQRLGVSYTF
TRBJ1-1	NA	TRBV5-6	CASSAGDTEAFF
TRBJ1-5	NA	TRBV28	CASNPGGVNQPQHF
TRBJ1-1	NA	TRBV28	CASSLNSRRSEAFF
TRBJ1-3	NA	TRBV6-5	CASSYDRGYNTIYF
TRBJ2-3	NA	TRBV30	CAWSVRDTDTQYF
TRBJ2-7	NA	TRBV19	CASSMRDGYEQYF
TRBJ1-4	NA	TRBV5-5	CASSILIREKLFF
TRBJ2-2	NA	TRBV21-1	CASSKRLGLAGGTGELFF
TRBJ1-4	NA	TRBV7-2	CASSLGGEGEKLFF
TRBJ1-4	TRBD1	TRBV30	CAWSGGTGGEKLFF
TRBJ2-1	NA	TRBV24-1	CATGGRFRDEQFF
TRBJ1-3	NA	TRBV6-5	CASKSGGSGNTIYF
TRBJ2-7	NA	TRBV2	CASSEMGREIYEQYF
TRBJ2-7	NA	TRBV6-5	CASSYSGPDSAQQYF
TRBJ2-3	NA	TRBV14	CASSQHSDTQYF
TRBJ1-5	NA	TRBV6-2/TRBV6-3	CASSFQISNQPQHF
TRBJ1-1	NA	TRBV5-1	CASSLGRGRDTEAFF
TRBJ2-3	NA	TRBV21-1	CASSNWLGDTQYF
TRBJ2-1	NA	TRBV10-3	CAISETGNEQFF
TRBJ2-1	NA	TRBV5-4	CASSPDTYNEQFF
TRBJ1-1	NA	TRBV2	CASSVRGWDTEAFF
TRBJ2-2	NA	TRBV5-4	CASSGQGTGELFF
TRBJ1-1	NA	TRBV6-5	CASSTSGTGNTEAFF
TRBJ2-4	NA	TRBV6-5	CASRQTGRENIQYF
TRBJ1-6	TRBD1	TRBV18	CASSPGQVRDSPLHF